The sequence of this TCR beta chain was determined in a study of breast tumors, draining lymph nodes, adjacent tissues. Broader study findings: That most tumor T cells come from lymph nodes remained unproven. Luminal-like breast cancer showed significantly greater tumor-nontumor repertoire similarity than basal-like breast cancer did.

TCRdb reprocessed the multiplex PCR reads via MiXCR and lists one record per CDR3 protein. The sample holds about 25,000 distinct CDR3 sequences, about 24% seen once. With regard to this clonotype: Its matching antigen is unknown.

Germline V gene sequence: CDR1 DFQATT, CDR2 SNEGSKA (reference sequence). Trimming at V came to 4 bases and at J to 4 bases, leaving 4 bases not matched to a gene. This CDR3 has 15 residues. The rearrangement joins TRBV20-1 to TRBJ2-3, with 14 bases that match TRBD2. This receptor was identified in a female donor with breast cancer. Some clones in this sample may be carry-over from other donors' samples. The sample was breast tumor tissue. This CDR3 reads CSATGLAGVPDTQYF. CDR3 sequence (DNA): TGCAGTGCTACGGGACTAGCGGGAGTTCCAGATACGCAGTATTTT.